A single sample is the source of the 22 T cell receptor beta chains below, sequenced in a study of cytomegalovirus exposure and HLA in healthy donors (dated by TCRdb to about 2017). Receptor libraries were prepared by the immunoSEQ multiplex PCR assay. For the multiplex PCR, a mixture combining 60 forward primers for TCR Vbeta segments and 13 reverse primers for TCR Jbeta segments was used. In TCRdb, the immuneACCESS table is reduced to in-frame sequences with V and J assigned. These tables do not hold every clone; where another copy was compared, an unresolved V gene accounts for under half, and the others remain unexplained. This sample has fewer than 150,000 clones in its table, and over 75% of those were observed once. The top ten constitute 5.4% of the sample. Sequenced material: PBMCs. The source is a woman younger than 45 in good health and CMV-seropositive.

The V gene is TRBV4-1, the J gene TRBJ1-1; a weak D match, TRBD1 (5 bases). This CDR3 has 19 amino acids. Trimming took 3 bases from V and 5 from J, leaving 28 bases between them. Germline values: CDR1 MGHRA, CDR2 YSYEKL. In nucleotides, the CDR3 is TGCGCCAGCAGCCATGGCTTTCGGGAGGCAGGGCTGGGTCAGACTGAAGCTTTCTTT. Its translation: CASSHGFREAGLGQTEAFF.

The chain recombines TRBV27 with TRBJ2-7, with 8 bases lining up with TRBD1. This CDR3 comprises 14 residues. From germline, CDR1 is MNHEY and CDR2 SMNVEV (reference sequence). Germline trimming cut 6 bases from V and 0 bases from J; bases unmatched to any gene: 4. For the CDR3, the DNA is TGTGCCAGCAGCCGGACAGGGAGCTCCTACGAGCAGTACTTC. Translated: CASSRTGSSYEQYF.

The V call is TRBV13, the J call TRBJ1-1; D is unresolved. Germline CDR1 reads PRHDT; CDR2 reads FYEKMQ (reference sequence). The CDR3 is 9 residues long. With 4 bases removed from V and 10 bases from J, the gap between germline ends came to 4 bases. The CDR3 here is CASSSIAFF. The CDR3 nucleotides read TGTGCCAGCAGCTCAATAGCTTTCTTT.

In nucleotides, the CDR3 is TGCAGCGTCCCGAATGGACAGGGAGTGGATGGCTACACCTTC. It yields the protein CSVPNGQGVDGYTF. The chain has TRBV29-1 and TRBJ1-2; 8 nucleotides line up with TRBD1. The CDR3 sequence is 14 residues long. Germline V CDR1 and CDR2: SQVTM, ANQGSEA. Trimming cost V 6 bases and J 6 bases; bases outside gene matches: 12. Full variable domain (remainder filled in from reference TRBV29-1 and TRBJ1-2): SAVISQKPSRDICQRGTSLTIQCQVDSQVTMMFWYRQQPGQSLTLIATANQGSEATYESGFVIDKFPISRPNLTFSTLTVSNMSPEDSSIYLCSVPNGQGVDGYTFGSGTRLTVV.

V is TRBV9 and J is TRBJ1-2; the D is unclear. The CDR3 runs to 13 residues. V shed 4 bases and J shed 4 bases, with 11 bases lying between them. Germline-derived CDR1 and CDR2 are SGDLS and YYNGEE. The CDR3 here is CASSQGGFYGYTF. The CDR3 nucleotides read TGTGCCAGCAGCCAAGGAGGATTCTATGGCTACACCTTC.

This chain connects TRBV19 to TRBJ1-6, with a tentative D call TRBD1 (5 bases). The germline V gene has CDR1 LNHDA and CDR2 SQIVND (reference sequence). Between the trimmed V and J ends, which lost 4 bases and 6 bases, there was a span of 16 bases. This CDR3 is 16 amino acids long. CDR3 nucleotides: TGTGCCAGTAGTACCCACCTAAGACAGATTAATTCACCCCTCCACTTT. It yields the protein CASSTHLRQINSPLHF. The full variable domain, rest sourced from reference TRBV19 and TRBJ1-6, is DGGITQSPKYLFRKEGQNVTLSCEQNLNHDAMYWYRQDPGQGLRLIYYSQIVNDFQKGDIAEGYSVSREKKESFPLTVTSAQKNPTAFYLCASSTHLRQINSPLHFGNGTRLTVT.

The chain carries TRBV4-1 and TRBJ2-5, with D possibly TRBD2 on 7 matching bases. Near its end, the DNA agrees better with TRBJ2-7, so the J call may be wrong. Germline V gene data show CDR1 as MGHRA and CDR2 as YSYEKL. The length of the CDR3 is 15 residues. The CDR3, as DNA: TGCGCCAGCAGCCAAGGGGAGGGGGACTCCTACGAGCAGTACTTC. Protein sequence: CASSQGEGDSYEQYF.

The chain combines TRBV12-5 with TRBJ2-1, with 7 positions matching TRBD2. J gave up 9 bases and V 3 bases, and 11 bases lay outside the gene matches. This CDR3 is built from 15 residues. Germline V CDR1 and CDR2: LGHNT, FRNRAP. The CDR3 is CASGFGGSRWGEQFF. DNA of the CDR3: TGTGCTAGTGGTTTTGGCGGGAGTAGGTGGGGTGAGCAGTTCTTC.

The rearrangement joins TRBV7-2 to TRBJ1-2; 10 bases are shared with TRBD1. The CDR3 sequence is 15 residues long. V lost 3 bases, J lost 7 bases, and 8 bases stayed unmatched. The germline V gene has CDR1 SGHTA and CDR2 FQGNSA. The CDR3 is CASSFPGTGAAGYTF. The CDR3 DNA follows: TGTGCCAGCAGCTTCCCCGGGACAGGGGCAGCTGGCTACACCTTC.

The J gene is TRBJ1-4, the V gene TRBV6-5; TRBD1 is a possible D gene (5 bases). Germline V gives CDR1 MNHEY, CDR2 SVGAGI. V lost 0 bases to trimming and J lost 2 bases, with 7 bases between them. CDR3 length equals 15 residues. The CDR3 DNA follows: TGTGCCAGCAGTTACTCGGCAGGGACTAATGAAAAACTGTTTTTT. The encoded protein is CASSYSAGTNEKLFF.

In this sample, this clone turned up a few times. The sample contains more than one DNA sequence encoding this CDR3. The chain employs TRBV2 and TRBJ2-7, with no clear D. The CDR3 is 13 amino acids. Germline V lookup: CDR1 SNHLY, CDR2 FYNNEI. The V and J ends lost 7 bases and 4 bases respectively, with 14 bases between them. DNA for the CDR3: TGTGCCAGCAATGAGGAGACGGCATACGAGCAGTACTTC. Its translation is CASNEETAYEQYF.

CDR3 loop: CSVEDPRTSTYEQYF. The CDR3 DNA reads TGCAGCGTTGAAGATCCTAGGACTAGCACCTACGAGCAGTACTTC. This chain joins TRBV29-1 and TRBJ2-7; 8 nucleotides agree with TRBD2. This CDR3 region has 15 residues. Trimming removed 0 bases from V and 2 bases from J; junction bases left unmatched: 6. The germline V gene has CDR1 SQVTM and CDR2 ANQGSEA.

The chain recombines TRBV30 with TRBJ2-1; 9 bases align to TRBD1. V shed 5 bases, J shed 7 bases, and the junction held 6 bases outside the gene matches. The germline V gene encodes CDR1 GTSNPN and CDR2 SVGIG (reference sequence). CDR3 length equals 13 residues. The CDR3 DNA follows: TGTGCCTGGCAACAGGGGGCTGGAAATGAGCAGTTCTTC. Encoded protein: CAWQQGAGNEQFF.

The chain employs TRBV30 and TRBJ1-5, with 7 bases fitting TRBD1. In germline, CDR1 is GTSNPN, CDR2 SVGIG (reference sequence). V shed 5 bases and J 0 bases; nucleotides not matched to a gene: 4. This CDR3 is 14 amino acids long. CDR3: CAWGGQYSNQPQHF. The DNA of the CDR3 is TGTGCCTGGGGGGGACAGTATAGCAATCAGCCCCAGCATTTT.

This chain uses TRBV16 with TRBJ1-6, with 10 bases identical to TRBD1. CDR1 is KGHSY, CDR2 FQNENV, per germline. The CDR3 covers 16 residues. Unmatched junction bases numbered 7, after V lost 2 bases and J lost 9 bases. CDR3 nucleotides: TGTGCCAGCAGCCAAGTGGGACAGGGGATAGGTTCACCCCTCCACTTT. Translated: CASSQVGQGIGSPLHF. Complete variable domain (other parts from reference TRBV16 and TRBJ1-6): GEEVAQTPKHLVRGEGQKAKLYCAPIKGHSYVFWYQQVLKNEFKFLISFQNENVFDETGMPKERFSAKCLPNSPCSLEIQATKLEDSAVYFCASSQVGQGIGSPLHFGNGTRLTVT.

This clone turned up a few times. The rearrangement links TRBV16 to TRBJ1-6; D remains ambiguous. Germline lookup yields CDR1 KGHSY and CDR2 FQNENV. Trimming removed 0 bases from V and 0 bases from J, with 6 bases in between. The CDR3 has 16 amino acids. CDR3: CASSQSHSSYNSPLHF. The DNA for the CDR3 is TGTGCCAGCAGCCAATCACACAGCTCCTATAATTCACCCCTCCACTTT.

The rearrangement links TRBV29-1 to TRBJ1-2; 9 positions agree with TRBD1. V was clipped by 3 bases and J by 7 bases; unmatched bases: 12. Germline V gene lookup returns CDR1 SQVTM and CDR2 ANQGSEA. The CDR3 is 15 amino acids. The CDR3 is CSVEIEGQGDAGYTF. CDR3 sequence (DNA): TGCAGCGTTGAGATAGAGGGACAGGGAGATGCTGGCTACACCTTC.

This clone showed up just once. The CDR3 region is CASSYIRDSYEQYF. CDR3 DNA: TGTGCCAGCAGTTACATCAGGGACTCCTACGAGCAGTACTTC. The rearrangement links TRBV6-5 to TRBJ2-7, with D perhaps matching TRBD1 (5 bases). The CDR3 sequence is 14 residues long. Germline values: CDR1 MNHEY, CDR2 SVGAGI. Trimming took off 2 bases at V and 0 bases at J, with 8 bases between the two ends.

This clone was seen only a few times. This chain's CDR3 is CASSVEGALSNSPLHF. The CDR3, as DNA: TGTGCCAGCAGTGTGGAGGGGGCCCTCAGTAATTCACCCCTCCACTTT. The genes are TRBV6-1 and TRBJ1-6; 7 bases align to TRBD1. J gave up 6 bases and V 4 bases, and 9 bases lay outside the gene matches. There are 16 residues in the CDR3. The V gene's germline CDR1 is MNHNS and CDR2 SASEGT.

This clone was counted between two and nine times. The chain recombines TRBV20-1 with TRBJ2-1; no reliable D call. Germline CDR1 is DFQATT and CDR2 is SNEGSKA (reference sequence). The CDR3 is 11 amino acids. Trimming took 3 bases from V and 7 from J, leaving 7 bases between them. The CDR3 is CSASLRNEQFF. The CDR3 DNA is TGCAGTGCTAGTCTCAGAAATGAGCAGTTCTTC.

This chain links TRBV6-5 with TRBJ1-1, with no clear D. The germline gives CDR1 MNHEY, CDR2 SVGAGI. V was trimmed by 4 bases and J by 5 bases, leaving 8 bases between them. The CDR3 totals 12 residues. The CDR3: CASSSDRTEAFF. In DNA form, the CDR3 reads TGTGCCAGCAGTTCTGATCGGACTGAAGCTTTCTTT.

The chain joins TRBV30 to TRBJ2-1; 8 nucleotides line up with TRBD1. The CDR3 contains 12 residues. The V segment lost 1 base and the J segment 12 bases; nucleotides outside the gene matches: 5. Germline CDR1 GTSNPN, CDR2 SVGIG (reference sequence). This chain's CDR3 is CAWSADRGLQFF. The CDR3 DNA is TGTGCCTGGAGTGCCGACAGGGGCTTGCAGTTCTTC.